The rows below give T cell receptor beta chains drawn from one sample of a study of T cells after yellow fever vaccination. One entry per CDR3 protein results from TCRdb running MiXCR on the 5' RACE reads. The table has about 350,000 distinct CDR3 sequences, approximately 4% seen once. The source was PBMCs, collected 5 days after the yellow fever booster vaccination. The source of these receptors is a man aged 18 to 35 who received the YFV17D yellow fever vaccine. Both conserved end residues are part of each CDR3. The order of the fields is D gene, V gene, J gene, clone size, CDR3 DNA, CDR3 protein. D genes are given only for firm matches. Clone size is shown for a subset of rows, as once, few, many or a class of expanded clone.

D: TRBD1
V: TRBV6-2/TRBV6-3
J: TRBJ1-5
size: many
DNA: TGTGCCAGCAGACCAGGGACAGGAATGGGCAATCAGCCCCAGCATTTT
CDR3: CASRPGTGMGNQPQHF

D: -
V: TRBV4-3
J: TRBJ1-1
size: few
DNA: TGCGCCAGCAGCCAAGATCGCAGGGCGGGGACTGAAGCTTTCTTT
CDR3: CASSQDRRAGTEAFF

D: TRBD2
V: TRBV18
J: TRBJ2-3
size: few
DNA: TGTGCCAGCTCACCACCGGGACTAGCTGCGCAGTATTTT
CDR3: CASSPPGLAAQYF

D: -
V: TRBV5-1
J: TRBJ2-5
size: many
DNA: TGCGCCAGCAACCGAGAACTTCAAGAGACCCAGTACTTC
CDR3: CASNRELQETQYF

D: -
V: TRBV12-3/TRBV12-4
J: TRBJ2-5
size: -
DNA: TGTGCCAGCAGCCGTAGGTTCGGGACCCAGTACTTC
CDR3: CASSRRFGTQYF

D: -
V: TRBV10-3
J: TRBJ1-1
size: few
DNA: TGTGCCATCGGTGAGTCGAAAGGGAGGACTGAAGCTTTCTTT
CDR3: CAIGESKGRTEAFF

D: TRBD1
V: TRBV3-1
J: TRBJ1-2
size: few
DNA: TGTGCCAGCACCCCCCTGACAGGGAAAGATGGCTACACCTTC
CDR3: CASTPLTGKDGYTF

D: TRBD2
V: TRBV12-3/TRBV12-4
J: TRBJ2-3
size: few
DNA: TGTGCCAGCAGTCTCCACCGACTAGCGGGCACGGGCACAGATACGCAGTATTTT
CDR3: CASSLHRLAGTGTDTQYF

D: TRBD1
V: TRBV20-1
J: TRBJ1-5
size: many
DNA: TGCAGTGCTATCGGACAGGGTAATCAGCCCCAGCATTTT
CDR3: CSAIGQGNQPQHF

D: TRBD2
V: TRBV5-1
J: TRBJ2-3
size: -
DNA: TGCGCCAGCAGCGCCCTGATCGGGGGGGCCCCGGCAGATACGCAGTATTTT
CDR3: CASSALIGGAPADTQYF

D: TRBD2
V: TRBV6-2/TRBV6-3
J: TRBJ2-5
size: few
DNA: TGTGCCAGCAGTTCGTTCCAGCGGGGGAGCGAGACCCAGTACTTC
CDR3: CASSSFQRGSETQYF

D: -
V: TRBV23-1
J: TRBJ1-4
size: few
DNA: TGCGCCAGCAGTCAAAGGGTGGAACCAACTAATGAAAAACTGTTTTTT
CDR3: CASSQRVEPTNEKLFF

D: TRBD2
V: TRBV7-8
J: TRBJ2-3
size: few
DNA: TGTGCCAGCAGCGCCGTCACTAGCGGGGGTAATACGCAGTATTTT
CDR3: CASSAVTSGGNTQYF

D: TRBD2
V: TRBV30
J: TRBJ2-4
size: few
DNA: TGTGCCTGGAGTGTACGGCTAGCGGTGTTACAGTACTTC
CDR3: CAWSVRLAVLQYF

D: -
V: TRBV4-1
J: TRBJ2-2
size: many
DNA: TGCGCCAGCAGCCAAGTCAGGAGTCGATTAGGGGGCACCGGGGAGCTGTTTTTT
CDR3: CASSQVRSRLGGTGELFF

D: -
V: TRBV25-1
J: TRBJ2-5
size: -
DNA: TGTGCCAGCAGTGTCTACCACAGGGAAGAGACCCAGTACTTC
CDR3: CASSVYHREETQYF

D: -
V: TRBV4-1
J: TRBJ2-1
size: many
DNA: TGCGCCAGCAGCCAAGATTTGAGGGGCAATGAGCAGTTCTTC
CDR3: CASSQDLRGNEQFF

D: TRBD1
V: TRBV7-9
J: TRBJ1-1
size: few
DNA: TGTGCCAGCAGCCCCAGGGGACAGGGAACGCTCACTGAAGCTTTCTTT
CDR3: CASSPRGQGTLTEAFF

D: TRBD2
V: TRBV4-2
J: TRBJ2-1
size: -
DNA: TGTGCCAGCAGCCAAGACGGGACTAGAGGCCATGAGCAGTTCTTC
CDR3: CASSQDGTRGHEQFF

D: -
V: TRBV4-1
J: TRBJ2-5
size: few
DNA: TGCGCCAGCAGCCGCACAGGGATCGACCAAGAGACCCAGTACTTC
CDR3: CASSRTGIDQETQYF

D: -
V: TRBV5-1
J: TRBJ2-2
size: -
DNA: TGCGCCAGCAGAGGGGGGGACCTCACCGGGGAGCTGTTTTTT
CDR3: CASRGGDLTGELFF

D: -
V: TRBV7-3
J: TRBJ2-3
size: few
DNA: TGTGCCAGCAGCTTCCATACTGGCACAGATACGCAGTATTTT
CDR3: CASSFHTGTDTQYF

D: -
V: TRBV15
J: TRBJ1-2
size: -
DNA: TGTGCCACCAGCAGAACTCTGAGCGATGGCTACACCTTC
CDR3: CATSRTLSDGYTF

D: -
V: TRBV5-6
J: TRBJ1-1
size: -
DNA: TGTGCCAGCAGCTTGGGTCAGACTGACACTGAAGCTTTCTTT
CDR3: CASSLGQTDTEAFF

D: TRBD2
V: TRBV19
J: TRBJ2-1
size: -
DNA: TGTGCCAGTAGTATCTCCGGGGGGAGGGGAGCGGGTGAGCAGTTCTTC
CDR3: CASSISGGRGAGEQFF

D: -
V: TRBV20-1
J: TRBJ2-1
size: -
DNA: TGCAGTGCCCTCCAGGGGGGACCCTACAATGAGCAGTTCTTC
CDR3: CSALQGGPYNEQFF

D: -
V: TRBV20-1
J: TRBJ1-5
size: few
DNA: TGCAGTGCGGGGGGCCGGAATAGCAATCAGCCCCAGCATTTT
CDR3: CSAGGRNSNQPQHF

D: TRBD2
V: TRBV7-9
J: TRBJ2-7
size: -
DNA: TGTGCCAGCAGCTTAGCTTACCGGACTAGCGGGGGCGAGCAGTACTTC
CDR3: CASSLAYRTSGGEQYF

D: -
V: TRBV12-3/TRBV12-4
J: TRBJ1-5
size: many
DNA: TGTGCCAGCAGTTTATTAGGGAATCAGCCCCAGCATTTT
CDR3: CASSLLGNQPQHF

D: TRBD1
V: TRBV2
J: TRBJ2-5
size: few
DNA: TGTGCCAGCACCCTACAGGGGGTATGGGAGACCCAGTACTTC
CDR3: CASTLQGVWETQYF

D: -
V: TRBV5-1
J: TRBJ2-1
size: few
DNA: TGCGCCAGCAGCTTGGTCAAAGTTCCCAATGAGCAGTTCTTC
CDR3: CASSLVKVPNEQFF

D: -
V: TRBV7-2
J: TRBJ1-6
size: -
DNA: TGTGCCAGCAGCTTGGTCAGCTCACCCCTCCACTTT
CDR3: CASSLVSSPLHF

D: TRBD1
V: TRBV29-1
J: TRBJ2-1
size: few
DNA: TGCAGCGTCCCGCGCGACCCCCACGACAGGGTACTCAATGAGCAGTTCTTC
CDR3: CSVPRDPHDRVLNEQFF

D: TRBD2
V: TRBV7-2
J: TRBJ2-7
size: -
DNA: TGTGCCAGCAGCTTAGTTATGCTAGCGGGGACCTACGAGCAGTACTTC
CDR3: CASSLVMLAGTYEQYF

D: TRBD2
V: TRBV20-1
J: TRBJ2-5
size: few
DNA: TGCAGTGCGCGAGTAGGCGGGGGGTCCGCGACCCAGTACTTC
CDR3: CSARVGGGSATQYF

D: -
V: TRBV6-1
J: TRBJ2-5
size: -
DNA: TGTGCCAGCAGTGTCCTGGGGACCCAGTACTTC
CDR3: CASSVLGTQYF

D: -
V: TRBV6-1
J: TRBJ2-1
size: -
DNA: TGTGCCAGCAGTGAAGGCGCAAGAGGGAATGAGCAGTTCTTC
CDR3: CASSEGARGNEQFF

D: -
V: TRBV6-5
J: TRBJ2-3
size: many
DNA: TGTGCCAGCAGCGCCGCCCTTGGCGGGAGCACAGATACGCAGTATTTT
CDR3: CASSAALGGSTDTQYF

D: TRBD2
V: TRBV20-1
J: TRBJ2-3
size: many
DNA: TGCAGTGCTAAAATGGGCGGGGGGGCATCAGATACGCAGTATTTT
CDR3: CSAKMGGGASDTQYF

D: -
V: TRBV7-9
J: TRBJ1-2
size: few
DNA: TGTGCCAGCAGCTCCGAGGGGGGAAGGGGCTACACCTTC
CDR3: CASSSEGGRGYTF

D: TRBD1
V: TRBV4-3
J: TRBJ1-2
size: many
DNA: TGCGCCAGCAGCCACCTAAAAGATGGCGGGGCTTCAGGGGGTGGCTACACCTTC
CDR3: CASSHLKDGGASGGGYTF

D: -
V: TRBV6-5
J: TRBJ1-6
size: -
DNA: TGTGCCAGCAGTTCCTTGACAAGATCACCCCTCCACTTT
CDR3: CASSSLTRSPLHF

D: TRBD1
V: TRBV14
J: TRBJ2-3
size: few
DNA: TGTGCCAGCAGCCCGGACAGGGGCCACACCACAGATACGCAGTATTTT
CDR3: CASSPDRGHTTDTQYF

D: TRBD1
V: TRBV7-7
J: TRBJ2-5
size: few
DNA: TGTGCTAGCAGCGCCGCAGGGGGCTTGGAGACCCAGTACTTC
CDR3: CASSAAGGLETQYF

D: -
V: TRBV5-3
J: TRBJ1-4
size: -
DNA: TGTGCCAGAAGCCGACAAACGAATGAAAAACTGTTTTTT
CDR3: CARSRQTNEKLFF

D: -
V: TRBV6-6
J: TRBJ2-6
size: few
DNA: TGTGCCAGCAGTTACGACTCTGGGGCCAACGTCCTGACTTTC
CDR3: CASSYDSGANVLTF

D: TRBD2
V: TRBV4-1
J: TRBJ2-3
size: few
DNA: TGCGCCAGCAGCCCTAAGATTAGCGGGGGGGGACCAGATACGCAGTATTTT
CDR3: CASSPKISGGGPDTQYF

D: -
V: TRBV7-2
J: TRBJ1-1
size: many
DNA: TGTGCCAGCAGCTTAGATCTAGGGCGGAACACTGAAGCTTTCTTT
CDR3: CASSLDLGRNTEAFF

D: TRBD1
V: TRBV7-6
J: TRBJ2-3
size: -
DNA: TGTGCCAGCTTAGAAGGGGACAGGGGTTCAGATACGCAGTATTTT
CDR3: CASLEGDRGSDTQYF

D: -
V: TRBV5-4
J: TRBJ2-1
size: -
DNA: TGTGCCAGCAGCTCCCGAACAGGGTCCCGCTTCAATGAGCAGTTCTTC
CDR3: CASSSRTGSRFNEQFF

D: -
V: TRBV9
J: TRBJ1-3
size: few
DNA: TGTGCCAGCAGCGTAGCTTCATCGGGGGGGAAGAGCTCTGGAAACACCATATATTTT
CDR3: CASSVASSGGKSSGNTIYF

D: -
V: TRBV10-1
J: TRBJ2-7
size: few
DNA: TGCGCCAGCAGTGAGTCTGAGATTACCTACGAGCAGTACTTC
CDR3: CASSESEITYEQYF

D: TRBD2
V: TRBV7-3
J: TRBJ2-1
size: many
DNA: TGTGCCAGCAGCCGGGGGGGAAGCTCCTACAATGAGCAGTTCTTC
CDR3: CASSRGGSSYNEQFF